These T cell receptor beta chains were read from a single sample in a study of T cell responses to AZD1222 COVID-19 vaccine. Clones were sequenced by immunoSEQ multiplex PCR, and TCRdb holds only the in-frame ones, with some missing. This repertoire shows approximately 100,000 clones, about 92% found once; its top ten account for 1% to 1.5%. The starting material was peripheral blood, obtained on day 0 of AZD1222 vaccination. All receptors come from an adult in good health. The CDR3 runs from the conserved cysteine through the conserved F or W. D genes are given only for firm matches. Rows may omit the clone size; those that give it use once, few, many or a size class.

once,TRBJ1-1,TRBV28,.,TGTGCCAGCATCAAATACGCTGAAGCTTTCTTT,CASIKYAEAFF
.,TRBJ2-3,TRBV5-1,TRBD2,TGCGCCAGCAGCCTCGGGGGACTAGCGGTTACAGATACGCAGTATTTT,CASSLGGLAVTDTQYF
.,TRBJ2-2,TRBV25-1,.,TGTGCCAGCAGTGGGGGGCAAGGGATCACCGGGGAGCTGTTTTTT,CASSGGQGITGELFF
.,TRBJ1-1,TRBV19,.,TGTGCCAGTAGTATCCGACAGGCAAACACTGAAGCTTTCTTT,CASSIRQANTEAFF
.,TRBJ2-1,TRBV4-3,TRBD2,TGCGCCAGCAGCCAGAACCCTTTAGCGGGGGGCGGGAATGAGCAGTTCTTC,CASSQNPLAGGGNEQFF
.,TRBJ1-2,TRBV7-2,.,TGTGCCAGCAGCTTGGGGACGTCTAACTATGGCTACACCTTC,CASSLGTSNYGYTF
.,TRBJ2-1,TRBV2,TRBD2,TGTGCCAGCAGTGACCGGCTAGCGGGGACCTACAATGAGCAGTTCTTC,CASSDRLAGTYNEQFF
once,TRBJ2-3,TRBV3-1/TRBV3-2,.,TGTGCCAGCAGCCAAGATAGGTGGGATACGCAGTATTTT,CASSQDRWDTQYF
.,TRBJ2-5,TRBV2,TRBD1,TGTGCCAGCAATCAGGACAGGATGCAAGAGACCCAGTACTTC,CASNQDRMQETQYF
.,TRBJ2-7,TRBV30,.,TGTGCCTGGAGTGTAGGCAACGAGCAGTACTTC,CAWSVGNEQYF
.,TRBJ2-2,TRBV11-1,.,TGTGCCAGCAGCTTAGCCGGGGCCAACACCGGGGAGCTGTTTTTT,CASSLAGANTGELFF
.,TRBJ1-6,TRBV5-6,.,TGTGCCAGCAGCTTGGGTTCAGGGATCGCCTCACCCCTCCACTTT,CASSLGSGIASPLHF
.,TRBJ2-1,TRBV9,.,TGTGCCAGCAGCGTAGCTGGGGGGGGCGGTGAGCAGTTCTTC,CASSVAGGGGEQFF
.,TRBJ1-6,TRBV19,TRBD1,TGTGCCAGTAGTGGGACAGGGGGTAATTCACCCCTCCACTTT,CASSGTGGNSPLHF
.,TRBJ2-7,TRBV29-1,.,TGCAGCGCCATGGACTTCTCGAGCTCCTACGAGCAGTACTTC,CSAMDFSSSYEQYF
.,TRBJ2-1,TRBV7-9,.,TGTGCCAGCAGCCCAGGGGTAGGAGCCTACAATGAGCAGTTCTTC,CASSPGVGAYNEQFF
.,TRBJ1-2,TRBV7-9,.,TGTGCCAGCAGTATGGGGGGGCGGAACTATGGCTACACCTTC,CASSMGGRNYGYTF
once,TRBJ2-3,TRBV7-8,.,TGTGCCAGCAGCAGGAGCCCGAGGGCAGATACGCAGTATTTT,CASSRSPRADTQYF
.,TRBJ2-1,TRBV11-2,.,TGTGCCAGCAGCTTAGGGACAAAAAAAAGCTCCTACAATGAGCAGTTCTTC,CASSLGTKKSSYNEQFF
.,TRBJ2-1,TRBV28,.,TGTGCCAGCAGTTTTGGGGGGAACTCCTACAATGAGCAGTTCTTC,CASSFGGNSYNEQFF
.,TRBJ1-4,TRBV7-9,.,TGTGCCAGCAGCCCAGAGTACCGGGGGCGTGAAAAACTGTTTTTT,CASSPEYRGREKLFF
.,TRBJ2-1,TRBV10-2,TRBD2,TGCGCCAGCACCACACTAGCGGGAGGGTACAATGAGCAGTTCTTC,CASTTLAGGYNEQFF
.,TRBJ1-2,TRBV19,TRBD1,TGTGCCAGTAGTGCCCGATTCGGGACAGGGACCGACGGCTACACCTTC,CASSARFGTGTDGYTF
.,TRBJ2-7,TRBV27,TRBD2,TGTGCCAGCAGGGCGGGAGGCAGTACTCTCTACGAGCAGTACTTC,CASRAGGSTLYEQYF
.,TRBJ2-1,TRBV7-2,TRBD2,TGTGCCAGCAGCTTAGCGAGGACTAGCGGGTACAATGAGCAGTTCTTC,CASSLARTSGYNEQFF
.,TRBJ1-2,TRBV9,.,TGTGCCAGCAGCGAGGGGTACTATGGCTACACCTTC,CASSEGYYGYTF
.,TRBJ1-3,TRBV7-2,.,TGTGCCAGCAGCTTAGCTGGGCAGGGGTACTCTGGAAACACCATATATTTT,CASSLAGQGYSGNTIYF
once,TRBJ1-1,TRBV5-8,.,TGTGCCAGCAGCTTGGGAGAAGTTTGGACTGAAGCTTTCTTT,CASSLGEVWTEAFF
.,TRBJ1-1,TRBV9,.,TGTGCCAGCAACCCTACAGGGAACACTGAAGCTTTCTTT,CASNPTGNTEAFF
.,TRBJ1-2,TRBV14,.,TGTGCCAGCAGCCAAGGGGCGGGGGCGCTCTATGGCTACACCTTC,CASSQGAGALYGYTF
.,TRBJ2-6,TRBV30,TRBD1,TGTGCCTGGAGTGGTGGGACAGGGGTCGACTCTGGGGCCAACGTCCTGACTTTC,CAWSGGTGVDSGANVLTF
.,TRBJ2-2,TRBV18,TRBD2,TGTGCCAGCTCACCACAGGGACGGGGGGTCACCGGGGAGCTGTTTTTT,CASSPQGRGVTGELFF
.,TRBJ2-1,TRBV28,.,TGTGCCAGCCTCGGACCGTACTACAATGAGCAGTTCTTC,CASLGPYYNEQFF
.,TRBJ2-7,TRBV6-5,.,TGTGCCAGCAGTTCTATCAGGGGGGATTCCTACGAGCAGTACTTC,CASSSIRGDSYEQYF
.,TRBJ1-2,TRBV11-3,.,TGTGCCAGCAGCTCGCCTCTCGGGGGCTCGGGGTATGGCTACACCTTC,CASSSPLGGSGYGYTF